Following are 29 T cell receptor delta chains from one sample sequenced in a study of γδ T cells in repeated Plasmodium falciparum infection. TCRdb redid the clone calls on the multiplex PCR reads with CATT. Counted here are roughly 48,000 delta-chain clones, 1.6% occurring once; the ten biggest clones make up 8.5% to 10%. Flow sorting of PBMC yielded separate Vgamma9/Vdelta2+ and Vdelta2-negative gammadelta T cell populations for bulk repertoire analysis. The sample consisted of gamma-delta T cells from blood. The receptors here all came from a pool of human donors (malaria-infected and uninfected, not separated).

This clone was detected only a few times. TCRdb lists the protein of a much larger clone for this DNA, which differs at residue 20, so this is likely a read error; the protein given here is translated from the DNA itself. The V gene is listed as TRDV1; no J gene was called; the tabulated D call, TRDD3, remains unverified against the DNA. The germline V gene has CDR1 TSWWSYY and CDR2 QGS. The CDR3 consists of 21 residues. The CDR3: CALERVWGIQARGAYTDKLTF. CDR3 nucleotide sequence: TGTGCTCTTGAACGAGTCTGGGGGATACAGGCCCGAGGGGCTTACACCGATAAACTCACCTTT.

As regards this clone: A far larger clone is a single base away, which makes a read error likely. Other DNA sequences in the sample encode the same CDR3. The CDR3 DNA follows: TGTGCTCTCGGGGACCGAAGCGGTGGCCATTCCTGGGACACCCGACAGATGTTTTTC. This codes for CALGDRSGGHSWDTRQMFF. The chain couples TRDV1 to TRDJ3; tentative D call: TRDD3 (5 bases). The J gene, missing from TCRdb, was assigned here through DNA to germline matching. The CDR3 runs to 19 residues. The V gene's germline CDR1 is TSWWSYY and CDR2 QGS.

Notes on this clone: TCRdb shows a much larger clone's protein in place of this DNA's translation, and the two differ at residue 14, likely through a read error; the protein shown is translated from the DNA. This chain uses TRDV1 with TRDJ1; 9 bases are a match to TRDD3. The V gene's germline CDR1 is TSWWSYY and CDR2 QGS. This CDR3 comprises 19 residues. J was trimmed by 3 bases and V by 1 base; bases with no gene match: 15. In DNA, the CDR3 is TGTGCTCTTGGGGAACATGACCGGTACTGGGGGACTTACGCCGATAAACTCATCTTT. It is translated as CALGEHDRYWGTYADKLIF.

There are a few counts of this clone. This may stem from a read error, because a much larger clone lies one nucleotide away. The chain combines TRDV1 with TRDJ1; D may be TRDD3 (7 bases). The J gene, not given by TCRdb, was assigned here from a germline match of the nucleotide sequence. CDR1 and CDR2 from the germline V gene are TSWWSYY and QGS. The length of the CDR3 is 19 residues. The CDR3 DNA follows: TGCGCTCTTGGGGAAAAACTCCTACTCCCTGGGGGGTACACCGATAAACTCATCTTT. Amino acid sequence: CALGEKLLLPGGYTDKLIF.

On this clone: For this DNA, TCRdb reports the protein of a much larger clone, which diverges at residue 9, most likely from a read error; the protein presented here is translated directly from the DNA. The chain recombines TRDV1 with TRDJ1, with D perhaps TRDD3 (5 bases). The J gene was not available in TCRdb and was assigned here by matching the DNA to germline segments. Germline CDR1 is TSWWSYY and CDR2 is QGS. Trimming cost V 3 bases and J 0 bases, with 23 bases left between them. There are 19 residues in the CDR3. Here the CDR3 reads CALGEPSSPGVHHTDKLIF. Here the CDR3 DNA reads TGTGCTCTTGGGGAGCCTAGTAGTCCGGGGGTCCACCACACCGATAAACTCATCTTT.

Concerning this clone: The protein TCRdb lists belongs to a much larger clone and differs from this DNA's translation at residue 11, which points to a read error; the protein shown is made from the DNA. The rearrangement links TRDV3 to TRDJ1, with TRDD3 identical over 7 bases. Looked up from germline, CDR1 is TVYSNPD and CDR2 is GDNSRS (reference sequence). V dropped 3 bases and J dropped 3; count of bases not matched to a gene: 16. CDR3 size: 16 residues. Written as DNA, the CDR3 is TGTGCCTTGCCTCGAGAGGGGGGATCGGAGGCCGATAAACTCATCTTT. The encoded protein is CALPREGGSEADKLIF.

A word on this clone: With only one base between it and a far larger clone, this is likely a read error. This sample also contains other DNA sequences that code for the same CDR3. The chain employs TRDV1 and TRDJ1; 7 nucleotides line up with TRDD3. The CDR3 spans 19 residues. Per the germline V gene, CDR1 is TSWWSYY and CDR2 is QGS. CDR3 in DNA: TGTGCTCTTGGGGGGATGGACTGGGGTCCCCGGGCCTACACCGATAAACTCATTTTT. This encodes CALGGMDWGPRAYTDKLIF.

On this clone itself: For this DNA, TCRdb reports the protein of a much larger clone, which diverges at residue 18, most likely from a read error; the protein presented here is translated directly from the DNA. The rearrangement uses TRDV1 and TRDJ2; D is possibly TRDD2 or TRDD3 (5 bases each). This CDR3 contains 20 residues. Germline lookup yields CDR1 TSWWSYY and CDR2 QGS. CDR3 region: CALGEPLLSGIYDETAQPFF. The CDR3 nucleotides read TGTGCTCTTGGGGAACCTCTCCTAAGTGGGATTTACGATGAGACAGCACAACCCTTCTTT.

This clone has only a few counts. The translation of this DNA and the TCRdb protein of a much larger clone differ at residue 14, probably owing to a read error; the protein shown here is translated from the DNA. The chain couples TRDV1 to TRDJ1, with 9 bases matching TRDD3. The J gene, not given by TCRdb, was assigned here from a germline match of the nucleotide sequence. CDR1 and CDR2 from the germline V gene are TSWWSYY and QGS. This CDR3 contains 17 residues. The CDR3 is CALGEYLGDLYTDELIF. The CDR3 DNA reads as TGTGCTCTTGGGGAATATCTGGGGGATCTATACACCGATGAACTCATCTTT.

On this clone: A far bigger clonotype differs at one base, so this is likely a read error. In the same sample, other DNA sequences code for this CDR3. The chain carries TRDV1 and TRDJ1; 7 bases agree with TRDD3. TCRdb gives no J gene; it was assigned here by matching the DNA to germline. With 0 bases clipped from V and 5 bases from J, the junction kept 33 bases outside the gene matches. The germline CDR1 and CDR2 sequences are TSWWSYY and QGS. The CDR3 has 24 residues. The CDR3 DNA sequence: TGTGCTCTTGGGGAACTCGAGTTTTACCTGTTCAGAGGTGGGATACACCACATCACAGATAAACTCATCTTT. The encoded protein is CALGELEFYLFRGGIHHITDKLIF.

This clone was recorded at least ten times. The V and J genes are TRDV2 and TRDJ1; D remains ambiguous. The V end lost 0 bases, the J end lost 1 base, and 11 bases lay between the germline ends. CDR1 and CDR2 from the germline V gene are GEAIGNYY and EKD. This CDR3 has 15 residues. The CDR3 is CACDTVTPLTDKLIF. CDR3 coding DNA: TGTGCCTGTGACACCGTTACCCCCCTCACCGATAAACTCATCTTT.

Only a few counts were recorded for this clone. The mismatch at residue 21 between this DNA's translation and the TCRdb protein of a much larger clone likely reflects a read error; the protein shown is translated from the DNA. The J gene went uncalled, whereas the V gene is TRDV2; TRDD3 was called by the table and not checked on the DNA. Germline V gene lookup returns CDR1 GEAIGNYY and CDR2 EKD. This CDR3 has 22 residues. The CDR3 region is CAWLFLCSRTGGYGVCTDKLTF. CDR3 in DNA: TGTGCCTGGCTATTTCTTTGCTCTCGGACTGGGGGATACGGAGTATGCACCGATAAACTCACCTTT.

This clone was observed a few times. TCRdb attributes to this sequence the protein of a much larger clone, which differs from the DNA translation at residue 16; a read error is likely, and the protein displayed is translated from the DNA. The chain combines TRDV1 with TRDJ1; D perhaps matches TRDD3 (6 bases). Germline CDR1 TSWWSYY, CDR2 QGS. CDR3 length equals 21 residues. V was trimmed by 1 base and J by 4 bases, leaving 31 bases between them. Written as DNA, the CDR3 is TGTGCTCTTGGGGAACCCACCGTTAGTATAATAATTAATCGGGGGAACGATAAACTCATCTTT. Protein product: CALGEPTVSIIINRGNDKLIF.

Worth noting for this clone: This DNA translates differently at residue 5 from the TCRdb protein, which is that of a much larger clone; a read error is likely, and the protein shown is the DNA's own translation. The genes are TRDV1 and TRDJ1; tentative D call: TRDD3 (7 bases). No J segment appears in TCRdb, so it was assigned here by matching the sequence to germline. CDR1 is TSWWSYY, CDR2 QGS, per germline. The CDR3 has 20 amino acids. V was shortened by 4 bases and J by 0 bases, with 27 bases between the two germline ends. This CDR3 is CALGGVSYGVGEQYTDKLIF. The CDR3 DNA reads TGTGCTCTTGGGGGAGTGTCCTACGGGGTGGGGGAGCAATACACCGATAAACTCATCTTT.

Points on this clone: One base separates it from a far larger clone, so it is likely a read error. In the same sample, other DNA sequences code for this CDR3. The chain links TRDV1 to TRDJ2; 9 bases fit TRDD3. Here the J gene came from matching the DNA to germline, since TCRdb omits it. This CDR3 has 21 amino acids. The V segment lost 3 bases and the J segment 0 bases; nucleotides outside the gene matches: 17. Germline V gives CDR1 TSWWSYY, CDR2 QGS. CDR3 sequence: CALGELLADWGRSPLTAQLFF. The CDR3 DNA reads TGTGCTCTTGGGGAGCTCCTTGCCGACTGGGGGAGATCCCCTTTGACAGCACAACTCTTCTTT.

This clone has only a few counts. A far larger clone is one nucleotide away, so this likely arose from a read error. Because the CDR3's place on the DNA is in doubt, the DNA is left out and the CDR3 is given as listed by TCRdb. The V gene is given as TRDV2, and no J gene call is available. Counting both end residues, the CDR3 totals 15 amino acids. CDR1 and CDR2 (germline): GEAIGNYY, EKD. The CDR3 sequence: CACDTVGTGTDKLIF.

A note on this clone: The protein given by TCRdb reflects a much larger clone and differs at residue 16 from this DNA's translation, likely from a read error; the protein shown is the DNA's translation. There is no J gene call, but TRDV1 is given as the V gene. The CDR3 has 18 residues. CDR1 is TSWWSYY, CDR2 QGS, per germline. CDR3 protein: CALGQGFRVVPWADKPIF. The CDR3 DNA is TGTGCTCTTGGCCAAGGCTTCCGGGTCGTCCCCTGGGCCGATAAACCCATCTTT.

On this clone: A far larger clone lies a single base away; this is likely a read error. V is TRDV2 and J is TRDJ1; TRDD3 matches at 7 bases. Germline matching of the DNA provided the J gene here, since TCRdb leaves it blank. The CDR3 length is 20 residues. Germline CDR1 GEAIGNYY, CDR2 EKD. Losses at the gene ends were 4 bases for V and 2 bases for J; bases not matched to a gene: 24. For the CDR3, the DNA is TGTGCCTGTGATCCCCTAACTACTGGGGACGGATCGAAAAAAACCGATAAACTCATCTTT. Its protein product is CACDPLTTGDGSKKTDKLIF.

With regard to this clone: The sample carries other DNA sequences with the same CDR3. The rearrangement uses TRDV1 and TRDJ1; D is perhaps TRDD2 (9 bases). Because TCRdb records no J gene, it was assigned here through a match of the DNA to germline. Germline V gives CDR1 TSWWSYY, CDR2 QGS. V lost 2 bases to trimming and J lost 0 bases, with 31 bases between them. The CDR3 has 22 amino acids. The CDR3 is CALGESSLPTLLGAMYTDKLIF. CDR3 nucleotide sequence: TGTGCTCTTGGGGAATCCTCCCTTCCTACTTTACTGGGGGCCATGTACACCGATAAACTCATCTTT.

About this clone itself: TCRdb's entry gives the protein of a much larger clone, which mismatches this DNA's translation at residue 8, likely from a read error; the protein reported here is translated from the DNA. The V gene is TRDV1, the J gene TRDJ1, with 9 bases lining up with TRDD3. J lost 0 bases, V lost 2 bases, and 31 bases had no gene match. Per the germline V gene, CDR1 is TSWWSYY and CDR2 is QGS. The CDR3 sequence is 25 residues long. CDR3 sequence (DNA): TGTGCTCTTGGGGAAGTGGGCCCACACCTGGGGGATGAAGTGAGGAGGCCACTGTACACCGATAAACTCATCTTT. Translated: CALGEVGPHLGDEVRRPLYTDKLIF.

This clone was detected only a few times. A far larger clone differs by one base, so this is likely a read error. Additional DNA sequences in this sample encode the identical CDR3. The CDR3 region is CAFGEPGYTDKLIF. CDR3 DNA sequence: TGCGCCTTTGGAGAGCCCGGATACACCGATAAACTCATCTTT. The chain is built from TRDV3 and TRDJ1; D is undetermined. Here the J gene was assigned by germline matching of the DNA, as TCRdb has none. Germline V gene data show CDR1 as TVYSNPD and CDR2 as GDNSRS (reference sequence). There are 14 residues in the CDR3.

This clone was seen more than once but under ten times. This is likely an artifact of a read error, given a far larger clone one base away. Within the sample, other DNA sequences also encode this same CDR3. CDR3 nucleotide sequence: TGTGCTCTTGGGGAATCAGACTTCCTCATCCCCCCGAACTGGGGGATACGCGGCCCATACACCGATAAACTCATCTTT. It translates to CALGESDFLIPPNWGIRGPYTDKLIF. The chain has TRDV1 and TRDJ1; 13 bases are a match to TRDD3. The CDR3 runs 26 residues. Germline V gene data show CDR1 as TSWWSYY and CDR2 as QGS. J lost 0 bases, V lost 2 bases, and 30 bases had no gene match.

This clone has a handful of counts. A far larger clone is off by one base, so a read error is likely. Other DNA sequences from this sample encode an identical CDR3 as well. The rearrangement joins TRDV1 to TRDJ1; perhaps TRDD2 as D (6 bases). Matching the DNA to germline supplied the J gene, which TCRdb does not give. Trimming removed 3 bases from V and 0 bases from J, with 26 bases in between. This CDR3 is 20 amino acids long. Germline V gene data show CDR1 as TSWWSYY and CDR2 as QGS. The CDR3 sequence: CALGDCLPDRTNSYTDKLIF. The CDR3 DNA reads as TGTGCTCTTGGGGACTGCCTTCCCGACCGGACTAACTCGTACACCGATAAACTCATCTTT.

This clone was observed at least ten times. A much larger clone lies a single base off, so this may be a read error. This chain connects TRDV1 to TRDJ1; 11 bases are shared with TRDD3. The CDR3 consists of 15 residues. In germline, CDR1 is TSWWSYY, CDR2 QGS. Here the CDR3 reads CALVELSLGDNKLIF. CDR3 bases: TGTGCTCTTGTGGAACTCTCACTGGGGGATAATAAACTCATCTTT.

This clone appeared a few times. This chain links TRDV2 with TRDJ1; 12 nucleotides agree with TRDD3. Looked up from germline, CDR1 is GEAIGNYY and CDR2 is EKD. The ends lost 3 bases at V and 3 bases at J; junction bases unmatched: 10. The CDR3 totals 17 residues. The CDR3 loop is CACDSILGDTPPDKLIF. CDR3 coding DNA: TGTGCCTGTGACTCAATACTGGGGGATACACCCCCCGATAAACTCATCTTT.

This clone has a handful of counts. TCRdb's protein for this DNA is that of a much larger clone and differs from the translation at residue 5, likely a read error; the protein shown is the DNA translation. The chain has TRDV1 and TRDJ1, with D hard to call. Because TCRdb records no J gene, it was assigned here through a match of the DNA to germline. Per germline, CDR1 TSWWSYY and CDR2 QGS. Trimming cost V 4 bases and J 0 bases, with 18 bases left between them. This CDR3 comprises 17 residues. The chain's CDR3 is CALGGREVLKYTDKLIF. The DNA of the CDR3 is TGTGCTCTTGGGGGACGGGAGGTACTGAAGTACACCGATAAACTCATCTTT.

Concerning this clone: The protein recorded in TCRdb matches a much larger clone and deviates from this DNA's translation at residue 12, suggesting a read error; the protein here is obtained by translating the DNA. The CDR3 region is CALGVFLRGIRRYTDKLIF. In DNA form, the CDR3 reads TGTGCTCTTGGGGTTTTCCTACGAGGGATACGCAGGTACACCGATAAACTCATCTTT. V is TRDV1 and J is TRDJ1; D perhaps matches TRDD3 (8 bases). TCRdb lists no J gene, so it was determined here by aligning the DNA to germline. The ends were cut back, 4 bases at V and 0 bases at J, with 24 bases in the middle. This CDR3 has 19 amino acids. From germline, CDR1 is TSWWSYY and CDR2 QGS.

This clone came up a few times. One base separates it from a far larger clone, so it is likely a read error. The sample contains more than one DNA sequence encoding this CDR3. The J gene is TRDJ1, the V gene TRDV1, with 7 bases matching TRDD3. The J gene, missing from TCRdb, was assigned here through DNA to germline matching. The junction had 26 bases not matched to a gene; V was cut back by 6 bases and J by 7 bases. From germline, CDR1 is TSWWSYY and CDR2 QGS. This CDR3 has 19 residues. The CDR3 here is CALGSAGTGDPSRNGKLIF. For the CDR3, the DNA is TGTGCTCTTGGTTCTGCGGGCACTGGGGATCCCTCACGAAATGGTAAACTCATCTTT.

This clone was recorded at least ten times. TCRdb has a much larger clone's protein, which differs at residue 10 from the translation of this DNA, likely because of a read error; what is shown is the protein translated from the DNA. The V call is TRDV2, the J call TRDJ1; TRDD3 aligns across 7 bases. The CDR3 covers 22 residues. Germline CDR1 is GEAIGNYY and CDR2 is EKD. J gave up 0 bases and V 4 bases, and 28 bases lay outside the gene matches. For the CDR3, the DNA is TGTGCCTGTGATAAACGCCCTCGTCGGAGGGATACCCCAAACTCGTACACCGATAAACTCATCTTT. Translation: CACDKRPRRRDTPNSYTDKLIF.